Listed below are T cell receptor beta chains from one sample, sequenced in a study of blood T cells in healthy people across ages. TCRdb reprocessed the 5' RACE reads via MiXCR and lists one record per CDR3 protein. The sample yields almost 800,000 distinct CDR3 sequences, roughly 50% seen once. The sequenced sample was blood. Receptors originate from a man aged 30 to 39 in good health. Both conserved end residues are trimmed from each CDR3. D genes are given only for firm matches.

ASSLTGLGETQY	TRBD2	TRBV5-1
ASSETAGPGYDTQY	TRBD2	TRBV2
SADALNYNEQY	.	TRBV20-1
ASSPGTGEAGEQY	TRBD1	TRBV5-6
ASSLGACGYT	.	TRBV3-1
ASSLGGDRGLYGYT	TRBD1	TRBV11-2
ASSLRERDGQY	.	TRBV7-2
ASSPRSTWGYT	.	TRBV6-5
SATSSGTGIYEQY	TRBD1	TRBV20-1
SADPAGGSYNEQF	TRBD2	TRBV20-1
ASSEPGGSDEQF	TRBD2	TRBV25-1
ASSLGLGSYEQY	.	TRBV7-2
ASSDRGRSDEQY	TRBD1	TRBV6-2/TRBV6-3
ASSQDFRRDYGYT	.	TRBV4-2
SGAGTSGSEQF	TRBD2	TRBV29-1
ASSSQLGSTEAF	.	TRBV5-1
ASSLETSGAYEQY	TRBD2	TRBV7-8
ASSEFFYLGTGGQETQY	TRBD1	TRBV25-1
ASRTGISEKLF	.	TRBV21-1
ASSLYGGDTDTQY	TRBD2	TRBV7-2
ASSSLQGISYGYT	.	TRBV5-6
ASSLGTGGVAFGYT	TRBD1	TRBV2
ASSSRASSGTREQY	TRBD2	TRBV9
ASSLAHRGLETQY	TRBD1	TRBV7-2
ASSERQSSYNSPLH	.	TRBV25-1
AISGGGIAYEQY	.	TRBV10-3
ASSKWPGQGAHYTQY	TRBD1	TRBV27
SAGLRGPMEKLF	.	TRBV20-1
ASSFGLVNEQF	.	TRBV7-2
ASSHQSDRAYGYT	.	TRBV6-5
ASSLGKSGANVLT	.	TRBV7-2
ASSSVDRGDEQY	.	TRBV5-1
SALNLLYSYEQY	.	TRBV20-1
SARTGVEGYT	TRBD1	TRBV20-1
SARLAGAVNNEQF	TRBD2	TRBV20-1